These 14 T cell receptor beta chains were all obtained from the same sample, sequenced in a study of shared clonotypes between healthy human individuals (dated by TCRdb to about 2020). The library relied on the immunoSEQ multiplex PCR assay. This is the immuneACCESS table as TCRdb keeps it, with only in-frame sequences that have V and J called. A part of the clones is gone; compared with another copy, unresolved V genes explain less than half, and the rest is unexplained. This sample gives about 2.4 million clones in total; roughly 92% of them show up just once. Over 0.12% of the sample is held by the ten biggest clonotypes. Input material: naive CD4+ T cells sorted from blood. The cell subset or site label, as the study defines it: CD45RA+ positively selected. These receptors were taken from a man younger than 35 in good health.

The chain carries TRBV25-1 and TRBJ2-7; 7 positions match TRBD1. This CDR3 comprises 14 residues. In germline, CDR1 is MGHDK, CDR2 SYGVNS. The V and J ends lost 10 bases and 2 bases, in that order; junction bases with no gene match: 11. The CDR3 region is CATQDRRTPYEQYF. CDR3 coding DNA: TGTGCCACACAGGACAGGAGAACGCCCTACGAGCAGTACTTC.

As for this clone: The sample contains more than one DNA sequence encoding this CDR3. The chain is built from TRBV7-9 and TRBJ1-4; D perhaps matches TRBD1 (5 bases). The CDR3 loop spans 15 amino acids. Deletions cut 0 bases from V and 2 bases from J, with 7 bases between. Germline V lookup: CDR1 SEHNR, CDR2 FQNEAQ (reference sequence). The CDR3 loop reads CASSLAGVTNEKLFF. The CDR3 bases are TGTGCCAGCAGCTTAGCGGGGGTGACTAATGAAAAACTGTTTTTT.

The V and J genes are TRBV5-1 and TRBJ2-7; tentatively, D is TRBD1 (6 bases). CDR3 length equals 14 residues. V lost 2 bases and J 3 bases, leaving 12 bases between the germline ends. Germline V gives CDR1 SGHRS, CDR2 YFSETQ. CDR3 sequence reads: CASSLTGQSYEQYF. CDR3 bases: TGCGCCAGCAGCTTAACGGGACAAAGCTACGAGCAGTACTTC.

The rearrangement links TRBV7-9 to TRBJ2-2, with D possibly matching TRBD1 (6 bases). Germline V gene sequence: CDR1 SEHNR, CDR2 FQNEAQ (reference sequence). The V and J ends lost 0 bases and 1 base respectively, with 12 bases between them. The CDR3 length is 17 residues. CDR3 loop: CASSLALQGRNTGELFF. The DNA for the CDR3 is TGTGCCAGCAGCTTAGCGCTGCAGGGGAGGAACACCGGGGAGCTGTTTTTT.

The chain has TRBV2 and TRBJ2-1; unclear D gene. Trimming cost V 10 bases and J 4 bases, with 14 bases left between them. Germline V CDR1 and CDR2: SNHLY, FYNNEI. The CDR3 extends over 13 amino acids. The CDR3 sequence: CANTRTPYNEQFF. The CDR3 nucleotides are TGTGCCAACACGAGAACCCCTTACAATGAGCAGTTCTTC.

This chain uses TRBV10-1 with TRBJ1-1; maybe TRBD1 (5 bases). This CDR3 spans 13 amino acids. The V end lost 6 bases, the J end lost 0 bases, and 8 bases lay between the germline ends. Germline CDR1 WNHNN, CDR2 SYGVQD (reference sequence). The CDR3 reads CASSRDVNTEAFF. In DNA form, the CDR3 reads TGCGCCAGCAGCAGGGACGTGAACACTGAAGCTTTCTTT.

The chain employs TRBV6-6 and TRBJ1-6; D gene unclear. Trimming pared 2 bases from V and 9 bases from J, leaving 11 bases between. Germline V CDR1 and CDR2: MNHNY, SVGAGI (reference sequence). CDR3 length: 14 residues. The CDR3 DNA is TGTGCCAGCAGTTACAACACCATCGGTTCACCCCTCCACTTT. Translation gives CASSYNTIGSPLHF.

This chain connects TRBV7-6 to TRBJ2-3; D remains ambiguous. This CDR3 spans 15 amino acids. The ends were cut back, 5 bases at V and 2 bases at J, with 14 bases in the middle. Germline V lookup: CDR1 SGHVS, CDR2 FNYEAQ. CDR3 loop: CASSPLGLNTDTQYF. In nucleotides, the CDR3 is TGTGCCAGCAGCCCCCTCGGGCTAAACACAGATACGCAGTATTTT.

The chain carries TRBV5-6 and TRBJ1-6; maybe TRBD1 (5 bases). Trimming cost V 1 base and J 5 bases, with 10 bases left between them. Germline V gene data show CDR1 as SGHDT and CDR2 as YYEEEE. The CDR3 loop spans 15 amino acids. The CDR3 reads CASSLSGPNNSPLHF. CDR3 nucleotides: TGTGCCAGCAGCTTGTCGGGGCCTAATAATTCACCCCTCCACTTT.

This clone was detected a few times. The rearrangement links TRBV10-3 to TRBJ1-6; 8 bases align to TRBD1. The ends lost 8 bases at V and 5 bases at J; junction bases unmatched: 5. Germline values: CDR1 ENHRY, CDR2 SYGVKD. This CDR3 region has 14 residues. The CDR3 bases are TGTGCCATCGGACAGGGTGAAGATAATTCACCCCTCCACTTT. Protein product: CAIGQGEDNSPLHF.

The chain employs TRBV10-3 and TRBJ2-3; D is perhaps TRBD1 or TRBD2 (6 bases each). V was clipped by 0 bases and J by 4 bases, with 14 bases between them. The CDR3 has 16 amino acids. CDR1 ENHRY and CDR2 SYGVKD come from the germline V gene. CDR3 protein: CAISESGGAGADTQYF. CDR3 in DNA: TGTGCCATCAGTGAGTCCGGGGGCGCTGGGGCAGATACGCAGTATTTT.

This chain uses TRBV7-9 with TRBJ2-2; a weak D match, TRBD1 (7 bases). Trimming shortened V by 3 bases and J by 5 bases, and 13 bases separated the two germline ends. The germline gives CDR1 SEHNR, CDR2 FQNEAQ (reference sequence). The CDR3 has 15 amino acids. CDR3 bases: TGTGCCAGCAGCTTTGGCAGGGGGGTAACCGGGGAGCTGTTTTTT. Its translation: CASSFGRGVTGELFF.

The chain is built from TRBV9 and TRBJ2-1; no clear D. The V gene lost 0 bases and the J gene lost 0 bases, with 13 bases spanning the gap. CDR3 length equals 17 residues. The germline CDR1 and CDR2 sequences are SGDLS and YYNGEE. CDR3 protein: CASSVEVTASSYNEQFF. The CDR3 bases are TGTGCCAGCAGCGTAGAGGTGACGGCTAGCTCCTACAATGAGCAGTTCTTC.

A note on this clone: A read error may produce the germline difference seen at one junction end. This chain links TRBV7-7 with TRBJ2-5; tentative D call: TRBD1 (5 bases). Germline V CDR1 and CDR2: SSHAT, FNYEAQ (reference sequence). The CDR3 is made up of 15 amino acids. As DNA, the CDR3 is TGTGCTAGCAGCTTCACGACAGCGTTGTCGGAGACCCAGTACTTC. Translated: CASSFTTALSETQYF.